The 15 T cell receptor beta chains below all came from one sample that was sequenced in a study of tumor-infiltrating lymphocytes in oesophageal squamous cell carcinoma. TCRdb itself ran the PCR reads through MiXCR, one entry per CDR3 protein. The sample has under 15,000 distinct CDR3 sequences; around 48% are singletons. The sample consisted of esophageal tumor tissue. The receptors derive from a female donor with esophageal squamous cell carcinoma.

This clonotype was recorded a few times. This chain uses TRBV30 with TRBJ2-5; the match to TRBD1 covers 8 bases. The junction had 5 bases not matched to a gene; V was cut back by 0 bases and J by 5 bases. Germline V gene sequence: CDR1 GTSNPN, CDR2 SVGIG (reference sequence). The CDR3 loop spans 14 amino acids. CDR3 bases: TGTGCCTGGAGTGTACAGGGGGGTTGGGAGACCCAGTACTTC. Its translation: CAWSVQGGWETQYF.

The sample holds a few counts of this clonotype. The chain uses TRBV5-1 and TRBJ2-7, with no clear D. The DNA end favors TRBJ2-1, so the J call may be wrong. Germline V lookup: CDR1 SGHRS, CDR2 YFSETQ. This CDR3 region has 14 residues. CDR3: CASSLERYYNEQFF. CDR3 DNA sequence: TGCGCCAGCAGCTTGGAAAGATACTACAATGAGCAGTTCTTC.

The rearrangement links TRBV28 to TRBJ2-5; 9 bases fit TRBD1. The J call may be wrong; the DNA end is better matched by TRBJ1-2. This CDR3 has 13 residues. The germline V gene has CDR1 MDHEN and CDR2 SYDVKM. The CDR3 spells CASSGQGSYGYTF. CDR3 sequence (DNA): TGTGCCAGCAGTGGACAGGGGTCATATGGCTACACCTTC.

The V gene is TRBV7-3, the J gene TRBJ1-1; D not certain. Germline lookup yields CDR1 SGHTA and CDR2 FQGTGA. This CDR3 is 13 amino acids long. The V gene lost 1 base and the J gene lost 3 bases, with 6 bases spanning the gap. CDR3 protein: CASSLNRHTEAFF. The CDR3 nucleotides are TGTGCCAGCAGCTTAAATAGACACACTGAAGCTTTCTTT.

This chain uses TRBV7-9 with TRBJ2-7; no definite D call. The better agreement between TRBJ2-4 and the DNA end casts doubt on the J call. Per germline, CDR1 SEHNR and CDR2 FQNEAQ (reference sequence). This CDR3 spans 13 amino acids. CDR3 loop: CASSPPGWNIQYF. CDR3 in DNA: TGTGCCAGCAGCCCCCCTGGGTGGAACATTCAGTACTTC.

This chain joins TRBV7-6 and TRBJ2-5; TRBD1 matches 11 bases. The J call is in doubt because the DNA end fits TRBJ2-7 better. The CDR3 is 14 residues long. Germline CDR1 and CDR2: SGHVS and FNYEAQ. CDR3 in DNA: TGTGCCAGCAGCTTAGGGACAGGGGGCGTCGAGCAGTACTTC. Its protein product is CASSLGTGGVEQYF.

This clonotype was counted between two and nine times. The chain joins TRBV7-9 to TRBJ2-5; D possibly corresponds to TRBD1 (5 bases). The J call is in doubt because the DNA end fits TRBJ2-1 better. There are 14 residues in the CDR3. In germline, CDR1 is SEHNR, CDR2 FQNEAQ (reference sequence). The CDR3 here is CASSIDSSYNEQFF. The CDR3 coding sequence is TGTGCCAGCAGCATAGACAGTTCCTACAATGAGCAGTTCTTC.

About this clonotype itself: No conserved phenylalanine or tryptophan ends this CDR3, so it is likely a read error. No DNA is shown, since the ends of the CDR3 on it are uncertain; the CDR3 is the one TCRdb lists. This sequence joins TRBV7-6 and TRBJ2-1. Inclusive of both ends, the CDR3 amounts to 18 amino acids. The germline V gene encodes CDR1 SGHVS and CDR2 FNYEAQ. The CDR3 region is CASSPKQNSIYNEQFFGS.

As regards this clonotype: Mismatch with germline at one junction end may stem from a read error. The DNA of the CDR3 is TGTGCCAGCAGCTTAGGGACGAAAACCGGGGAGCTGTTTTTT. Translated, it gives CASSLGTKTGELFF. The genes are TRBV7-6 and TRBJ2-3, with D unclear. Judging by the DNA end, TRBJ2-2 fits better; the J call may be wrong. This CDR3 has 14 residues. Germline lookup yields CDR1 SGHVS and CDR2 FNYEAQ.

This clonotype was picked up many times. The CDR3 protein is CASSASFGGQSVSNQPQHF. The DNA of the CDR3 is TGTGCCAGCAGCGCCTCCTTTGGGGGGCAGTCGGTGAGCAATCAGCCCCAGCATTTT. The chain has TRBV6-1 and TRBJ1-5; the D gene is possibly TRBD1 (6 bases). Trimming took off 6 bases at V and 1 base at J, with 25 bases between the two ends. The CDR3 totals 19 residues. Germline V gene sequence: CDR1 MNHNS, CDR2 SASEGT.

The V and J genes are TRBV7-1 and TRBJ2-7; 8 positions match TRBD2. The end of the DNA fits TRBJ2-5 better, so the J call may be wrong. TRBV7-1 qualifies as an ORF whose function is uncertain. The CDR3 loop spans 14 amino acids. CDR3 protein: CASNLREVQETQYF. Here the CDR3 DNA reads TGTGCCAGCAACCTGCGGGAGGTCCAAGAGACCCAGTACTTC.

This rearrangement joins TRBV3-1 to TRBJ1-1; D not resolved. CDR1 and CDR2 from the germline V gene are LGHDT and YNNKEL (reference sequence). Trimming left V 5 bases short and J 1 base short, with 8 bases between. The CDR3 sequence is 13 residues long. The CDR3 DNA follows: TGTGCCAGCAGCATACAGCAGAACACTGAAGCTTTCTTT. Translated, it gives CASSIQQNTEAFF. Filled out from reference TRBV3-1 and TRBJ1-1, the complete variable domain reads DTAVSQTPKYLVTQMGNDKSIKCEQNLGHDTMYWYKQDSKKFLKIMFSYNNKELIINETVPNRFSPKSPDKAHLNLHINSLELGDSAVYFCASSIQQNTEAFFGQGTRLTVV.

This sequence joins TRBV11-2 and TRBJ2-2; weak D call: TRBD2 (7 bases). Germline-derived CDR1 and CDR2 are SGHAT and FQNNGV. V was cut by 5 bases and J by 1 base, with 17 bases left in between. This CDR3 region has 17 residues. CDR3 amino acids: CASSPGGRALNTGELFF. CDR3 coding DNA: TGTGCCAGCAGCCCGGGGGGCAGGGCCCTGAACACCGGGGAGCTGTTTTTT.

This clonotype is a singleton in its sample. Since the CDR3 does not end with the conserved phenylalanine or tryptophan, this likely comes from a read error. It is unclear where the CDR3 begins or ends on the DNA, so no DNA is shown, and the CDR3 is as TCRdb lists it. The chain couples TRBV28 to TRBJ2-3; the table's D call, TRBD1, was not checked against the DNA. Both ends counted, the CDR3 spans 15 residues. CDR1 MDHEN and CDR2 SYDVKM come from the germline V gene. The CDR3 is CASIPSAGYEQYFGP.

This clonotype turned up a few times. A read error may be the cause here, since a much bigger clone is one base away. The chain uses TRBV10-3 and TRBJ2-7, with D perhaps TRBD2 (5 bases). V lost 4 bases and J lost 7, with 17 bases in between. The CDR3 extends over 14 amino acids. The germline CDR1 and CDR2 sequences are ENHRY and SYGVKD. In DNA form, the CDR3 reads TGTGCCATCAGTGGGACTGGGTACTACAATGAGCAGTACTTC. Amino acid sequence: CAISGTGYYNEQYF.